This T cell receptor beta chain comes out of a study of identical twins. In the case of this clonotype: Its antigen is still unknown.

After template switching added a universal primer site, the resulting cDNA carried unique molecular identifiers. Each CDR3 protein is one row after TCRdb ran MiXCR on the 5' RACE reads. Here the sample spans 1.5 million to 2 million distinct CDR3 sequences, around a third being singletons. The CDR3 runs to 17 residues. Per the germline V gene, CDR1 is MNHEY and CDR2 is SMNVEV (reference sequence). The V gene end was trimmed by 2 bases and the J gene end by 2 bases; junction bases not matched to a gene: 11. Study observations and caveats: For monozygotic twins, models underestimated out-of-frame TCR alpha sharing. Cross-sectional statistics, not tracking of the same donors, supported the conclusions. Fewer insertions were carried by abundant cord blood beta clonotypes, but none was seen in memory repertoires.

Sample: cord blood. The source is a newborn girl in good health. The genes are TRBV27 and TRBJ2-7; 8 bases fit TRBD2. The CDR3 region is CASSLTGRASRPYEQYF. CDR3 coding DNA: TGTGCCAGCAGTTTAACCGGGAGGGCCTCACGTCCCTACGAGCAGTACTTC.